A single sample gave rise to the 5 T cell receptor beta chains below, sequenced in a study of cytomegalovirus exposure and HLA in healthy donors. PCR amplification relied on 60 Vbeta primers (plus 13 Jbeta primers). TCRdb's copy holds only in-frame clones and misses some; the assay was immunoSEQ multiplex PCR. The data hold 100,000 to 120,000 clones, with 75% to 90% observed a single time. Sequences were obtained from PBMCs. These receptors originate from a man aged 30-40 years in good health and CMV-seropositive.

The chain couples TRBV5-1 to TRBJ2-7; a possible D gene is TRBD2 (6 bases). Trimming left V 4 bases short and J 0 bases short, with 17 bases between. CDR3 length: 16 amino acids. Germline loops: CDR1 SGHRS, CDR2 YFSETQ. The CDR3 DNA sequence: TGCGCCAGCAGCACTTTGGGGGGACCAAGCTCCTACGAGCAGTACTTC. Translating it yields CASSTLGGPSSYEQYF. Filled out from reference TRBV5-1 and TRBJ2-7, the complete variable domain reads KAGVTQTPRYLIKTRGQQVTLSCSPISGHRSVSWYQQTPGQGLQFLFEYFSETQRNKGNFPGRFSGRQFSNSRSEMNVSTLELGDSALYLCASSTLGGPSSYEQYFGPGTRLTVT.

This clone has more than one count but fewer than ten. CDR3 in DNA: TGTGCCAGTACCATCGACGCGGGAGACTACAATGAGCAGTTCTTC. Amino acids: CASTIDAGDYNEQFF. V and J are TRBV19 and TRBJ2-1; 7 bases align to TRBD2. This CDR3 has 15 residues. Germline CDR1 reads LNHDA; CDR2 reads SQIVND (reference sequence). The ends lost 7 bases at V and 3 bases at J; junction bases unmatched: 9.

The chain uses TRBV6-4 and TRBJ1-1; tentatively, D is TRBD1 (5 bases). CDR1 and CDR2 from the germline V gene are MRHNA and SNTAGT. Trimming took off 8 bases at V and 3 bases at J, with 16 bases between the two ends. The CDR3 loop spans 14 amino acids. CDR3 in amino acids: CASGRGLLDTEAFF. CDR3 in DNA: TGTGCCAGCGGTAGGGGTCTATTGGACACTGAAGCTTTCTTT.

The chain employs TRBV6-5 and TRBJ1-5; maybe TRBD1 (6 bases). Germline CDR1 reads MNHEY; CDR2 reads SVGAGI. V shed 0 bases and J shed 7 bases, with 13 bases lying between them. The CDR3 runs to 15 residues. The CDR3 loop is CASSYSGGQGQPQHF. The DNA of the CDR3 is TGTGCCAGCAGTTACTCCGGGGGGCAAGGACAGCCCCAGCATTTT.

This clone was seen only once. This sequence joins TRBV4-1 and TRBJ1-1, with D possibly TRBD1 on 6 matching bases. Germline CDR1 MGHRA, CDR2 YSYEKL. The CDR3 runs 16 residues. The V and J ends lost 3 bases and 5 bases respectively, with 19 bases between them. In DNA form, the CDR3 reads TGCGCCAGCAGCCAGCCTCCGAAGGGGGAGGGGACTGAAGCTTTCTTT. Amino acids: CASSQPPKGEGTEAFF.